Presented here are 24 T cell receptor beta chains from one specimen sequenced in a study of T-cell reconstitution after alpha-beta-depleted transplantation in children. The TCRbeta library was prepared with unique molecular identifiers. TCRdb reprocessed the PCR reads via MiXCR and lists one record per CDR3 protein. The profile shows approximately 490,000 distinct CDR3 sequences, more than 9% of them singletons. Sequencing used PBMCs, obtained before TCRalphabeta/CD19-depleted stem cell transplant. The source of these receptors is a child aged 2-15 years with inherited bone marrow failure, due to receive a stem cell transplant.

This clonotype occurred many times. V and J are TRBV6-5 and TRBJ2-1, with 9 bases aligning to TRBD1. CDR3 size: 16 residues. Trimming cost V 4 bases and J 8 bases; bases outside gene matches: 12. CDR1 MNHEY and CDR2 SVGAGI come from the germline V gene. As DNA, the CDR3 is TGTGCCAGCAGTTTACGACCGGGACAGGGTCGACATGAGCAGTTCTTC. This gives the protein CASSLRPGQGRHEQFF.

As to this clonotype: One base away lies a much larger clone, so this may be a sequencing read error. This chain joins TRBV2 and TRBJ1-1; 10 nucleotides agree with TRBD1. Unmatched junction bases numbered 3, after V lost 7 bases and J lost 4 bases. This CDR3 has 13 amino acids. Germline V gene data show CDR1 as SNHLY and CDR2 as FYNNEI. CDR3 coding DNA: TGTGCCAGCACGGGACAGGGGTCCACTGAAGCTTTCTTT. This codes for CASTGQGSTEAFF.

J is TRBJ2-2 and V is TRBV6-2 or TRBV6-3; D remains ambiguous. This CDR3 is 13 amino acids long. The V end was cut by 6 bases, the J end by 1 base, with 6 bases between. CDR1 and CDR2 (germline): MNHEY, SVGEGT. CDR3 sequence reads: CASRPGNTGELFF. DNA of the CDR3: TGTGCCAGCAGGCCAGGGAACACCGGGGAGCTGTTTTTT.

This clonotype was recorded a few times. The chain has TRBV11-3 and TRBJ2-1, with D perhaps TRBD1 (6 bases). Trimming took off 4 bases at V and 2 bases at J, with 12 bases between the two ends. Germline CDR1 and CDR2: SGHNT and YENEEA. The CDR3 spans 15 residues. CDR3 in DNA: TGTGCCAGCAGCTCCCGACAGGCTCCCTACAATGAGCAGTTCTTC. The encoded protein is CASSSRQAPYNEQFF. The full variable domain, completed using reference TRBV11-3 and TRBJ2-1, is EAGVVQSPRYKIIEKKQPVAFWCNPISGHNTLYWYLQNLGQGPELLIRYENEEAVDDSQLPKDRFSAERLKGVDSTLKIQPAELGDSAVYLCASSSRQAPYNEQFFGPGTRLTVL.

V usage is TRBV20-1 and J usage is TRBJ2-1; 7 nucleotides align to TRBD1. The length of the CDR3 is 15 residues. Unmatched junction bases numbered 9, after V lost 5 bases and J lost 2 bases. Germline V gene sequence: CDR1 DFQATT, CDR2 SNEGSKA (reference sequence). The CDR3 DNA follows: TGCAGTGCTCTACAGGGGACATACCCCTACAATGAGCAGTTCTTC. Translated, it gives CSALQGTYPYNEQFF.

This clonotype was observed many times. The gene calls are TRBV4-1 and TRBJ2-5; D remains ambiguous. The CDR3 is 17 residues long. CDR1 is MGHRA and CDR2 is YSYEKL in the germline V gene. V was cut by 3 bases and J by 5 bases, with 22 bases left in between. The CDR3 here is CASSQVDRTFSRETQYF. In DNA, the CDR3 is TGCGCCAGCAGCCAGGTAGACCGGACGTTCTCGAGGGAGACCCAGTACTTC.

The chain is built from TRBV5-2 and TRBJ2-2. TRBV5-2 corresponds to a pseudogene. The CDR3 spans 14 residues. As DNA, the CDR3 is TGTGCCATGGGCTTCGGGGTCCACACCGGGGAGCTGTTTTTT. Its translation is CAMGFGVHTGELFF.

Many counts were recorded for this clonotype. The chain carries TRBV7-9 and TRBJ1-2; D not resolved. Germline CDR1 is SEHNR and CDR2 is FQNEAQ (reference sequence). The V end was cut by 1 base, the J end by 3 bases, with 6 bases between. This CDR3 has 13 amino acids. CDR3 DNA sequence: TGTGCCAGCAGCTTAGGGGAGGACTATGGCTACACCTTC. Residues: CASSLGEDYGYTF.

This clonotype was detected only a few times. DNA of the CDR3: TGTGCCAGCAGCCAGCTCAAGCTCTCCGTATCATACAATGAGCAGTTCTTC. It encodes CASSQLKLSVSYNEQFF. J is TRBJ2-1 and V is TRBV3-1; the D is unclear. Trimming stripped 3 bases from V and 4 bases from J, with 19 bases between. Germline assignment: CDR1 LGHDT and CDR2 YNNKEL (reference sequence). The CDR3 loop spans 17 amino acids.

In this sample, this clonotype turned up many times. V is TRBV12-3 or TRBV12-4 and J is TRBJ2-6; D is possibly TRBD1 or TRBD2 (5 bases each). The CDR3 is 14 amino acids. Trimming left V 6 bases short and J 2 bases short, with 8 bases between. The CDR3 DNA reads TGTGCCAGCAGGAGGGGAACTGGGGCCAACGTCCTGACTTTC. As protein: CASRRGTGANVLTF.

The rearrangement uses TRBV20-1 and TRBJ2-7; D is perhaps TRBD2 (5 bases). Trimming took off 0 bases at V and 9 bases at J, with 15 bases between the two ends. Germline V gene data show CDR1 as DFQATT and CDR2 as SNEGSKA (reference sequence). The CDR3 is 13 amino acids. CDR3 nucleotide sequence: TGCAGTGCTAGAGATTATCGGGATACGGGGCAGTACTTC. Translated: CSARDYRDTGQYF.

This clonotype was observed at least ten times. The chain combines TRBV4-2 with TRBJ2-1; 11 positions match TRBD2. The CDR3 consists of 16 residues. V shed 1 base and J 7 bases; nucleotides not matched to a gene: 6. Germline CDR1 LGHNA, CDR2 YNFKEQ. This CDR3 is CASSQGLAGGLNEQFF. CDR3 sequence (DNA): TGTGCCAGCAGCCAAGGATTAGCGGGAGGGCTTAATGAGCAGTTCTTC.

This clonotype was observed at least ten times. V is TRBV27 and J is TRBJ1-1, with TRBD1 matching 8 bases. The germline V gene encodes CDR1 MNHEY and CDR2 SMNVEV (reference sequence). The CDR3 loop spans 17 amino acids. The V and J ends lost 4 bases and 1 base, in that order; junction bases with no gene match: 11. CDR3 region: CASSYGAGTGPNTEAFF. CDR3 DNA: TGTGCCAGCAGTTATGGGGCCGGGACAGGACCGAACACTGAAGCTTTCTTT.

The V gene is TRBV20-1, the J gene TRBJ2-2; no reliable D call. V was trimmed by 0 bases and J by 4 bases, leaving 9 bases between them. This CDR3 contains 14 residues. Per the germline V gene, CDR1 is DFQATT and CDR2 is SNEGSKA (reference sequence). The CDR3 DNA sequence: TGCAGTGCTAGAGATAGTGACACCACCGGGGAGCTGTTTTTT. This codes for CSARDSDTTGELFF.

The genes are TRBV20-1 and TRBJ2-1, with 8 bases matching TRBD2. The CDR3 sequence is 13 residues long. The germline V gene has CDR1 DFQATT and CDR2 SNEGSKA (reference sequence). Trimming removed 6 bases from V and 4 bases from J; junction bases left unmatched: 5. This CDR3 reads CSALTSGYNEQFF. In DNA form, the CDR3 reads TGCAGTGCCCTCACTAGCGGTTACAATGAGCAGTTCTTC.

About this clonotype itself: A much larger clone differs from this one at a single base, so this may be a read error. The chain is built from TRBV9 and TRBJ1-3; D is perhaps TRBD1 (6 bases). Germline values: CDR1 SGDLS, CDR2 YYNGEE. This CDR3 comprises 15 residues. The V gene lost 4 bases and the J gene lost 7 bases, with 18 bases spanning the gap. CDR3 sequence reads: CASSIRGQRPNTIYF. The CDR3 DNA reads TGTGCCAGCAGCATACGCGGACAGCGCCCGAACACCATATATTTT.

This clonotype showed up many times. V usage is TRBV25-1 and J usage is TRBJ2-7; perhaps TRBD2 as D (5 bases). Per the germline V gene, CDR1 is MGHDK and CDR2 is SYGVNS. V lost 5 bases and J 3 bases, leaving 11 bases between the germline ends. The CDR3 runs 13 residues. CDR3 coding DNA: TGTGCCAGCAGTCGTTACGGGGACTACGAGCAGTACTTC. It is translated as CASSRYGDYEQYF.

To note about this clonotype: A much larger clonotype is one base distant, so this may be a read error. The chain couples TRBV4-3 to TRBJ1-2; 7 bases match TRBD1. This CDR3 is built from 16 residues. In germline, CDR1 is LGHNA, CDR2 YSLEER. V trimming: 3 bases; J trimming: 3 bases; junction bases outside the gene matches: 10. CDR3 nucleotide sequence: TGCGCCAGCAGCCACGATCATACAGGGGATTACTATGGCTACACCTTC. Residues: CASSHDHTGDYYGYTF.

The table lists this clonotype with many counts. The chain has TRBV12-3 or TRBV12-4 and TRBJ1-2; 11 bases match TRBD1. CDR3 size: 15 residues. J gave up 3 bases and V 2 bases, and 2 bases lay outside the gene matches. CDR3 residues: CASSLRTGGDYGYTF. Here the CDR3 DNA reads TGTGCCAGCAGTTTAAGGACAGGGGGCGACTATGGCTACACCTTC.

Regarding this clonotype: This may arise from a read error, as a much more abundant clone is one base away. The chain couples TRBV27 to TRBJ2-1; 8 bases line up with TRBD2. CDR3 length: 15 residues. The V gene's germline CDR1 is MNHEY and CDR2 SMNVEV (reference sequence). The CDR3 DNA reads TGTGCCAGCAGTTTAGATAGCGGGATAAGGTATGAGCTGTTCTTC. This codes for CASSLDSGIRYELFF.

This clonotype came up many times. The V and J genes are TRBV11-2 and TRBJ2-1; 7 bases agree with TRBD2. J lost 8 bases, V lost 5 bases, and 21 bases had no gene match. The CDR3 has 18 residues. The germline CDR1 and CDR2 sequences are SGHAT and FQNNGV. This chain's CDR3 is CASSPYPYAGVDGDEQFF. CDR3 bases: TGTGCCAGCAGCCCCTACCCCTACGCGGGAGTTGATGGGGATGAGCAGTTCTTC.

Remarks on this clonotype: Just one base apart from a much larger clone, this may be a read error. The chain carries TRBV5-1 and TRBJ2-5; D gene uncertain. This CDR3 has 15 residues. Germline CDR1 reads SGHRS; CDR2 reads YFSETQ. V gave up 2 bases and J gave up 1 base, with 12 bases separating them. The CDR3 spells CASSLATHSQETQYF. In DNA form, the CDR3 reads TGCGCCAGCAGCTTAGCGACACATAGCCAAGAGACCCAGTACTTC.

This clonotype has more than one count but fewer than ten. The chain carries TRBV30 and TRBJ2-5; the match to TRBD1 covers 9 bases. V trimming: 5 bases; J trimming: 5 bases; junction bases outside the gene matches: 12. The CDR3 is 15 residues long. Germline-derived CDR1 and CDR2 are GTSNPN and SVGIG (reference sequence). The CDR3 bases are TGTGCCTGGCTACAATGGGACAGGGAAGGGGAGACCCAGTACTTC. It specifies CAWLQWDREGETQYF.

This clonotype was seen at least ten times. The J gene is TRBJ1-3, the V gene TRBV7-9; 8 nucleotides agree with TRBD1. J gave up 4 bases and V 5 bases, and 4 bases lay outside the gene matches. The CDR3 spans 14 residues. CDR1 and CDR2 from the germline V gene are SEHNR and FQNEAQ (reference sequence). The CDR3 sequence: CASSAGQGGNTIYF. The CDR3 nucleotides read TGTGCCAGCAGCGCCGGACAGGGCGGAAACACCATATATTTT.